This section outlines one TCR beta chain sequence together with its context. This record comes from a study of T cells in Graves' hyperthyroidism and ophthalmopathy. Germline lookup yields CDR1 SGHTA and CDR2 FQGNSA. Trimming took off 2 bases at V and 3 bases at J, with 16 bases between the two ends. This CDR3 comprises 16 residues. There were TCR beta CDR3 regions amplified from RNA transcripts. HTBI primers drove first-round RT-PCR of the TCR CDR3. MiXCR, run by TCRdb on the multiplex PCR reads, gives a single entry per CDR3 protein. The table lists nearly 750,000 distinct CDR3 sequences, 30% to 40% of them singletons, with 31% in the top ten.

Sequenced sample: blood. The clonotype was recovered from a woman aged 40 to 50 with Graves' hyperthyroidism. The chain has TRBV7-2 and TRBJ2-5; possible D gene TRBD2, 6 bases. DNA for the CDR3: TGTGCCAGCAGCTTATGGTCCGGGGGATTGGAAGAGACCCAGTACTTC. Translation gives CASSLWSGGLEETQYF.